Shown below are 3 T cell receptor beta chains from a single sample sequenced in a study of control samples from healthy donors and cancer patients. Assay used: immunoSEQ multiplex PCR; TCRdb lists only in-frame clones, some missing. The repertoire consists of about 120,000 clones, with approximately 88% occurring once and the leading ten covering 3.4%. Sequenced material: blood. The receptor set was obtained from a man aged 35-49 years in good health.

The rearrangement uses TRBV2 and TRBJ1-2; TRBD1 matches 10 bases. J lost 7 bases, V lost 5 bases, and 7 bases had no gene match. Per the germline V gene, CDR1 is SNHLY and CDR2 is FYNNEI. The CDR3 has 14 amino acids. The CDR3 sequence is CASSTGQGEGGYTF. CDR3 sequence (DNA): TGTGCCAGCAGTACCGGACAGGGGGAGGGTGGCTACACCTTC.

The gene calls are TRBV23-1 and TRBJ2-7; 7 bases fit TRBD1. TRBV23-1 is noted as an ORF with a role that remains uncertain. The CDR3 is 15 residues long. Trimming took 0 bases from V and 3 from J; bases not matched to a gene: 5. This chain's CDR3 is CASSQSPGQIYEQYF. The CDR3, as DNA: TGCGCCAGCAGTCAATCTCCGGGACAGATCTACGAGCAGTACTTC.

V is TRBV7-8 and J is TRBJ1-1, with D unresolved. The germline V and J ends were trimmed by 5 bases and 3 bases, with 10 bases remaining between them. Germline loops: CDR1 SGHVS, CDR2 FQNEAQ. The CDR3 length is 13 residues. CDR3 nucleotides: TGTGCCAGCAGCGTCGGAGGGTACACTGAAGCTTTCTTT. This gives the protein CASSVGGYTEAFF.